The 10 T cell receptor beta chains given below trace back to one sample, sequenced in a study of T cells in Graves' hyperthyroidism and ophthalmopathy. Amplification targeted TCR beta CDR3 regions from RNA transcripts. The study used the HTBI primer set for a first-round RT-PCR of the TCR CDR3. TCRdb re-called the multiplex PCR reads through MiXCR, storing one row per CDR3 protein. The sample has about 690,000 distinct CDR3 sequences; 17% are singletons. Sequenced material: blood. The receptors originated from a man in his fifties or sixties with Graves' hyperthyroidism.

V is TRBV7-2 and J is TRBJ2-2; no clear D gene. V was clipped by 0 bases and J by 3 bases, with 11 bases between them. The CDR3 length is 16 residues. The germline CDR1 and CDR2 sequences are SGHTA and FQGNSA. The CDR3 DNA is TGTGCCAGCAGCTTAGCGCGAGTACACTACACCGGGGAGCTGTTTTTT. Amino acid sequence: CASSLARVHYTGELFF.

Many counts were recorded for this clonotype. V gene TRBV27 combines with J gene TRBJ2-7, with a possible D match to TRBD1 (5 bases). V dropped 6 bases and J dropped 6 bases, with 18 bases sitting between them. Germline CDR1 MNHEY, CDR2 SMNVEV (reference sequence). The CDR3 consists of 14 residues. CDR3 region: CASSAGPMGPEQYF. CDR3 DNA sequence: TGTGCCAGCAGCGCCGGGCCCATGGGGCCCGAGCAGTACTTC.

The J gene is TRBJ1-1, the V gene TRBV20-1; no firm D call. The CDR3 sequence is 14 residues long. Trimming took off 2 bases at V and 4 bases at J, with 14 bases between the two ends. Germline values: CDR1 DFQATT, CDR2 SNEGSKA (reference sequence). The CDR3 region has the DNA TGCAGTGCTAGAATTGGACCCCCGGGCACTGAAGCTTTCTTT. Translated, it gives CSARIGPPGTEAFF.

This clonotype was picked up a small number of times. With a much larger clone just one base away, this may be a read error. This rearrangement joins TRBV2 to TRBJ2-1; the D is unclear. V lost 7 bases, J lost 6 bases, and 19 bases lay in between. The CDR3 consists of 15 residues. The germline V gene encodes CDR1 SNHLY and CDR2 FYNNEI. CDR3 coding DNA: TGTGCCAGCAAGGGTAGGCGGTTGCCCTGCAATGAGCAGTTCTTC. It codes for CASKGRRLPCNEQFF.

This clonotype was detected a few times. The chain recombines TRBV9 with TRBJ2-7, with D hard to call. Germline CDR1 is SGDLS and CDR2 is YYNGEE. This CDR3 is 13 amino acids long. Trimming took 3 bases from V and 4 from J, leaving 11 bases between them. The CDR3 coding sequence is TGTGCCAGCAGCGCCCTGAACGGTTACGAGCAGTACTTC. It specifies CASSALNGYEQYF.

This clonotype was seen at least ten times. CDR3 DNA: TGCGCCAGCAGTTACGACCTTAGACCAGATACGCAGTATTTT. It yields the protein CASSYDLRPDTQYF. The rearrangement joins TRBV5-1 to TRBJ2-3; no clear D gene. V was shortened by 5 bases and J by 4 bases, with 14 bases between the two germline ends. The V gene's germline CDR1 is SGHRS and CDR2 YFSETQ. There are 14 residues in the CDR3.

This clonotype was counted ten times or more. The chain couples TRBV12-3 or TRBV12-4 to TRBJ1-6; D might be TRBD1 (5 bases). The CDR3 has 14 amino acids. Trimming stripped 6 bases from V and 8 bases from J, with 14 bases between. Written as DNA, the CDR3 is TGTGCCAGCAGCTCGGGGGGGGGATATTCACCCCTCCACTTT. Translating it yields CASSSGGGYSPLHF.

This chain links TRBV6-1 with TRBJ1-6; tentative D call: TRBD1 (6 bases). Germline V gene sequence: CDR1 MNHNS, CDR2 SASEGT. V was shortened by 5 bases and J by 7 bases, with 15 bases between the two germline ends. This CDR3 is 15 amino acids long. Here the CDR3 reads CASSPTTGKNSPLHF. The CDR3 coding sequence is TGTGCCAGCAGTCCAACCACAGGGAAAAATTCACCCCTCCACTTT.

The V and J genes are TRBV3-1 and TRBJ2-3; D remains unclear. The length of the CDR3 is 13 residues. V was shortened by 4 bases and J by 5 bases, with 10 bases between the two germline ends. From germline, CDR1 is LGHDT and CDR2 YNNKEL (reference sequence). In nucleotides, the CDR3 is TGTGCCAGCAGCCGCAGGCGAGTAGATACGCAGTATTTT. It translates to CASSRRRVDTQYF.

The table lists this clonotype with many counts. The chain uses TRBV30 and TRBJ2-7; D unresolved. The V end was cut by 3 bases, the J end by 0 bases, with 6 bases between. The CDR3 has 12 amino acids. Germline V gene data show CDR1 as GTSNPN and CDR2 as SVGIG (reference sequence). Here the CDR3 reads CAWRSHSYEQYF. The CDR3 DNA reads TGTGCCTGGAGGAGTCACTCCTACGAGCAGTACTTC.